The subject of this entry is one TCR beta chain. No antigen is known for it. TCRdb's copy holds only in-frame clones and misses some; the assay was immunoSEQ multiplex PCR. The sample shows about 180,000 clones, around 90% of them seen only once. This record belongs to a study of T cell responses to AZD1222 COVID-19 vaccine. General study findings and limits: Nearly half of the spike-specific TCRs reportedly recognize variant regions that carry no mutations. Seropositive status at baseline applied to only a handful of AZD1222 recipients.

The germline V gene encodes CDR1 SGHVS and CDR2 FNYEAQ. J lost 4 bases, V lost 2 bases, and 9 bases had no gene match. The CDR3 consists of 18 residues. The chain combines TRBV7-6 with TRBJ2-2, with 11 bases identical to TRBD2. The receptor was derived from an adult in good health. The source material was peripheral blood, sampled on day 0 of AZD1222 vaccination. CDR3 sequence: CASSLTLAGGLGTGELFF. The CDR3 DNA follows: TGTGCCAGCAGCTTAACCCTAGCGGGAGGACTTGGCACCGGGGAGCTGTTTTTT. Looking up the rest from reference TRBV7-6 and TRBJ2-2 gives the full variable domain: GAGVSQSPRYKVTKRGQDVALRCDPISGHVSLYWYRQALGQGPEFLTYFNYEAQQDKSGLPNDRFSAERPEGSISTLTIQRTEQRDSAMYRCASSLTLAGGLGTGELFFGEGSRLTVL.